This T cell receptor beta chain was retrieved from a study of shared clonotypes between healthy human individuals (dated by TCRdb to about 2020). About the investigation overall: A few men and a couple of women, aged 18 to 49 years, made up the cohort. To estimate repertoire size and how much clonotypes are shared between individuals, the study performed deep sequencing of blood TCR repertoires from about five healthy adults. To increase sequencing depth and limit assay-specific biases, different laboratories used diverse techniques to prepare libraries and sequence TCR repertoires. Leukapheresis yielded between about 0.94 and 9 billion PBMCs per donor. Beyond this particular receptor, the publication reports: The small number of donors limited the genetic and exposure-history diversity represented. Based on pairwise subsampling, the degree of clonotype sharing among donors was expected to be affected by sequencing depth. Sampling was limited to blood, and TCR repertoires in tissue likely differ from TCR repertoires in blood.

This clone has only one observation. Its antigen is currently not known. One base away there is no much larger clone; base qualities are not given. The donors were healthy, HIV-negative adults with no recently reported acute infections or vaccinations. All donors were Caucasian adults living in Nashville, Tennessee, USA. In the unsorted samples, 70 million to 90 million PBMCs were counted, and genomic DNA was extracted using the QIAamp DNA Blood Mini kit. Blood was obtained by leukapheresis, after which PBMCs were separated by Ficoll-Histopaque density gradient centrifugation and cryopreserved in liquid nitrogen vapor phase. Using the deep immunoSEQ assay, TCR CDR3 regions were amplified from genomic DNA by multiplex PCR. For each cell subset, the extracted genomic DNA was distributed evenly across all wells of several immunoSEQ 96-well plates, and each plate served as one replicate. For unsorted PBMC, each replicate PCR was loaded with roughly 0.3 ug genomic DNA, equivalent to about 30,000 T cell genomes. Unsorted PBMC genomic DNA was sequenced across ten immunoSEQ deep assay plates. Purified libraries were quantified with a Qubit 3.0 fluorometer, sized on a Bioanalyzer 2100, and re-quantified with the KAPA Library Quantification kit. Every immunoSEQ 96-well plate was sequenced on a dedicated single-read 150-cycle Illumina NextSeq 550 flow cell. On the study's bioinformatics: Because the immunoSEQ output held only junctional sequences and lacked quality scores, the filtering could not match the filtering applied to full-length reads. Sequences were annotated with PyIR, a Python wrapper for IgBLAST v1.9, using IMGT germline references to assign V/J genes and CDR3. Any read was removed if the V/J assignment was weak (E-value above 1e-6), the CDR3 was missing, or the read contained stop codons, out-of-frame junctions, or ambiguous translated residues. V3J clonotypes were defined by identical inferred V gene, J gene, and CDR3 amino acid sequence. To compute the percentage overlap between repertoires, the number of shared unique clonotypes was divided by the size of the smaller repertoire. Repertoire richness was assessed with RTK rarefaction, the Chao1 estimator, and Recon v2.1 estimates of unobserved clonotypes. What TCRdb holds here is the immuneACCESS table cut down to in-frame rearrangements. Part of the clones is not present; checked against another copy, under half of the missing clones reflect an unresolved V gene, and the others are unexplained. V and J calls and clone size are copied from that table; D and trimming were computed from the DNA. The sample contains some 490,000 clones, approximately 81% of them found a single time. The ten largest clones take up roughly 13% of the sample.

From a lookup of the germline V gene, CDR1 and CDR2 are ENHRY and SYGVKD. Taken from cysteine to phenylalanine, the CDR3 has 12 residues. Only the CDR3 part of the read is kept: 36 bases, read in frame from the first base. This receptor was obtained from a woman between 35 and 50 years old in good health. Some clones in this sample may be carry-over from other donors' samples. Input material: PBMCs. The V and J segments used are TRBV10-3 and TRBJ2-7; the best D guess is TRBD1, with 6 bases matching. Here the CDR3 is given as CAVRSQGNEQYF. The sequenced DNA: TGTGCAGTCAGGTCGCAGGGGAACGAGCAGTACTTC.